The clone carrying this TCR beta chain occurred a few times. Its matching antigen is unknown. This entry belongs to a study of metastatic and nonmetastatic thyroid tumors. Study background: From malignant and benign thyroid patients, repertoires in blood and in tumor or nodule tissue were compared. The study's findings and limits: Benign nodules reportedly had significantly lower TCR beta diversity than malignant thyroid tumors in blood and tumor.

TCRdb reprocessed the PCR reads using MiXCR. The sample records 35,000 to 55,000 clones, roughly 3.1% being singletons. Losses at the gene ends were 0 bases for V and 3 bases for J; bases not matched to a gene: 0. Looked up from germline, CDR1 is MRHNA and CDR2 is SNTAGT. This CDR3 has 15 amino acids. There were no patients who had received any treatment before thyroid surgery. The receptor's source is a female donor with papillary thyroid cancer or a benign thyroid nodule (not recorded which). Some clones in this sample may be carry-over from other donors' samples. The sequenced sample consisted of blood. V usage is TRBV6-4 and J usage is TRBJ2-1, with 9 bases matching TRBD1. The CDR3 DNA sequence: TGTGCCAGCAGTGACTCGACAGGGGGCTACAATGAGCAGTTCTTC. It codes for CASSDSTGGYNEQFF.